This T cell receptor (beta chain) came from a study of T cell responses to AZD1222 COVID-19 vaccine. Study observations and caveats: Among spike-specific TCRs, nearly half reportedly target unmutated variant regions. Spike-specific TCR breadth and depth grew following two AZD1222 doses. Seropositive at baseline were only a handful of AZD1222 recipients.

A note on this clone: The antigen remains undetermined.

Second-dose schedules of about 4 or about 12 weeks were combined. The CDR3 loop spans 15 amino acids. CDR1 and CDR2 (germline): SGHTA, FQGTGA. The V segment lost 3 bases and the J segment 7 bases; nucleotides outside the gene matches: 6. Assay: immunoSEQ multiplex PCR; the TCRdb copy retains only in-frame clones and omits some. The sample lists around 130,000 clones; roughly nine tenths were seen once. The TCR comes from an adult who received the AZD1222 COVID-19 vaccine. This material consisted of peripheral blood, taken 28 days after the second AZD1222 dose. V and J are TRBV7-3 and TRBJ2-1, with 10 bases fitting TRBD1. The CDR3 nucleotides are TGTGCCAGCAGCTTTCTGGGACAGGGGAGGAATGAGCAGTTCTTC. Translation gives CASSFLGQGRNEQFF.